A selection of T cell receptor beta chains follows, all from one sample in a study of naive and memory T cell subsets. TCRdb processed the UMI-ligation and nested PCR reads anew with MiXCR; each CDR3 protein has one entry. Of some 110,000 distinct CDR3 sequences in the sample, 30% to 45% were seen once. Sequencing was done on a sample of central memory CD4+ T cells from blood. These receptors came from a human donor in good health. Both conserved end residues are part of each CDR3. D genes are given only for firm matches. Size tells how often a clone was seen (once, few, many) or the class of an expanded clone, and some rows leave it out.

j_gene | d_gene | abundance | v_gene | CDR3aa | CDR3nt
TRBJ1-5 | NA | NA | TRBV28 | CASSLPAGNNQPQHF | TGTGCCAGCAGTTTACCAGCGGGGAACAATCAGCCCCAGCATTTT
TRBJ1-2 | NA | many | TRBV28 | CASRTPRGAANYGYTF | TGTGCCAGCCGAACTCCGAGGGGCGCAGCTAACTATGGCTACACCTTC
TRBJ2-4 | NA | NA | TRBV15 | CASWGQGKNIQYF | TGTGCCAGCTGGGGGCAGGGAAAAAACATTCAGTACTTC
TRBJ2-1 | NA | many | TRBV29-1 | CSAFLGRALGQFF | TGCAGCGCGTTCCTCGGGCGGGCGCTCGGGCAGTTCTTC
TRBJ2-5 | NA | few | TRBV6-5 | CASSYGKTQYF | TGTGCCAGCAGTTACGGAAAGACCCAGTACTTC
TRBJ2-3 | TRBD2 | NA | TRBV7-2 | CASSQGIAGRGTDTQYF | TGTGCCAGCAGCCAAGGGATAGCCGGGAGGGGCACTGATACGCAGTATTTT
TRBJ1-6 | NA | few | TRBV25-1 | CASSARTASNNSPLHF | TGTGCCAGCAGTGCGAGGACAGCTTCCAATAATTCACCCCTCCACTTT
TRBJ1-1 | NA | NA | TRBV29-1 | CSVEVPGRAFF | TGCAGCGTTGAAGTTCCGGGGCGGGCTTTCTTT
TRBJ2-6 | NA | few | TRBV2 | CASSNGFRSGANVLTF | TGTGCCAGCAGTAACGGATTCCGCTCTGGGGCCAACGTCCTGACTTTC
TRBJ2-7 | TRBD1 | NA | TRBV7-2 | CASSRQGTSSYEQYF | TGTGCCAGCAGTCGACAGGGAACGAGCTCCTACGAGCAGTACTTC
TRBJ2-1 | NA | NA | TRBV7-6 | CASSLQIASVANEQFF | TGTGCCAGCAGCTTACAGATAGCGAGTGTAGCCAATGAGCAGTTCTTC
TRBJ2-1 | NA | few | TRBV20-1 | CSARDWGGGGYNEQFF | TGCAGTGCTAGAGATTGGGGAGGGGGCGGTTACAATGAGCAGTTCTTC
TRBJ1-1 | NA | NA | TRBV13 | CASSPQGTEMNTEAFF | TGTGCCAGCAGCCCCCAGGGGACTGAAATGAACACTGAAGCTTTCTTT
TRBJ2-7 | NA | NA | TRBV7-9 | CASSPGALGEQYF | TGTGCCAGCAGCCCCGGGGCGTTGGGTGAGCAGTACTTC
TRBJ1-5 | NA | many | TRBV9 | CASSVGGVQPQHF | TGTGCCAGCAGCGTAGGAGGGGTTCAGCCCCAGCATTTT
TRBJ2-3 | TRBD2 | many | TRBV6-5 | CASSLAGGRTDTQYF | TGTGCCAGCAGTCTAGCGGGAGGCCGCACAGATACGCAGTATTTT
TRBJ2-3 | TRBD2 | NA | TRBV6-1 | CASSEVAGYTDTQYF | TGTGCCAGCAGTGAGGTAGCGGGGTACACAGATACGCAGTATTTT
TRBJ2-7 | TRBD1 | NA | TRBV29-1 | CSAAPDRGTYEQYF | TGCAGCGCCGCTCCGGACAGGGGAACCTACGAGCAGTACTTC
TRBJ2-2 | NA | NA | TRBV2 | CASSVLYRGLDTGELFF | TGTGCCAGCAGCGTCCTCTACAGGGGACTCGACACCGGGGAGCTGTTTTTT
TRBJ2-1 | NA | NA | TRBV7-7 | CASSLTVDNEQFF | TGTGCCAGCAGCTTAACTGTGGACAATGAGCAGTTCTTC
TRBJ2-4 | TRBD2 | few | TRBV20-1 | CSVPLGSGRSNIQYF | TGCAGTGTCCCATTGGGTAGCGGGCGGAGTAACATTCAGTACTTC
TRBJ1-6 | NA | NA | TRBV10-1 | CASSESGPDCGAPWNSPLHF | TGCGCCAGCAGTGAGTCGGGACCAGACTGCGGAGCTCCTTGGAATTCACCCCTCCACTTT
TRBJ2-5 | NA | few | TRBV28 | CASSLTDTRGETQYF | TGTGCCAGCAGTTTGACAGACACTAGGGGGGAGACCCAGTACTTC
TRBJ2-4 | TRBD1 | NA | TRBV6-1 | CASRVPGQSEYF | TGTGCCAGCAGGGTTCCGGGACAGTCCGAGTACTTC
TRBJ2-2 | NA | many | TRBV27 | CASSFGGNPNTGELFF | TGTGCCAGCAGTTTCGGCGGAAATCCGAACACCGGGGAGCTGTTTTTT
TRBJ2-7 | NA | NA | TRBV6-5 | CASSFSRRGNEQYF | TGTGCCAGCAGTTTTTCCCGGAGGGGGAACGAGCAGTACTTC
TRBJ2-3 | NA | NA | TRBV29-1 | CSVVIGTGSLDTQYF | TGCAGCGTTGTAATTGGAACGGGCTCCTTGGATACGCAGTATTTT
TRBJ2-1 | NA | NA | TRBV7-6 | CASSQSGQTSYNEQFF | TGTGCCAGCAGCCAGTCCGGCCAGACCTCCTACAATGAGCAGTTCTTC
TRBJ2-7 | TRBD2 | NA | TRBV30 | CAWSRGDAYEQYF | TGTGCCTGGAGTCGGGGGGACGCTTACGAGCAGTACTTC
TRBJ2-2 | NA | NA | TRBV14 | CASSHTGVSPGELFF | TGTGCCAGCAGCCATACCGGGGTTTCCCCCGGGGAGCTGTTTTTT
TRBJ1-5 | NA | NA | TRBV28 | CASSLSPDSDGPQHF | TGTGCCAGCAGTCTAAGCCCAGATTCCGACGGGCCCCAGCATTTT
TRBJ1-1 | NA | few | TRBV7-2 | CASSLQGLPAFF | TGTGCCAGCAGCTTACAGGGTCTCCCAGCTTTCTTT
TRBJ1-5 | NA | NA | TRBV5-1 | CASSLAGSRNQPQHF | TGCGCCAGCAGCTTGGCAGGCAGTAGAAATCAGCCCCAGCATTTT
TRBJ1-4 | NA | NA | TRBV14 | CASSRVRAGEKLFF | TGTGCCAGCAGCCGGGTCAGGGCAGGCGAAAAACTGTTTTTT
TRBJ2-7 | TRBD2 | NA | TRBV6-2/TRBV6-3 | CASSSNLGTSGYSYEQYF | TGTGCCAGCAGTTCAAACCTCGGGACTAGCGGGTACTCCTACGAGCAGTACTTC
TRBJ2-5 | TRBD2 | NA | TRBV4-2 | CASSHGLAGEQTQYF | TGTGCCAGCAGCCACGGACTAGCGGGAGAACAGACCCAGTACTTC
TRBJ2-1 | NA | NA | TRBV15 | CATSRDKVGVRLRGDNEQFF | TGTGCCACCAGCAGAGATAAAGTGGGCGTGCGGCTACGGGGAGACAATGAGCAGTTCTTC
TRBJ2-1 | NA | NA | TRBV6-6 | CASSYSGGFSYNEQFF | TGTGCCAGCAGTTACTCGGGCGGCTTCTCCTACAATGAGCAGTTCTTC
TRBJ2-5 | NA | NA | TRBV20-1 | CSAREPWVETQYF | TGCAGTGCTAGAGAACCATGGGTAGAGACCCAGTACTTC
TRBJ2-3 | NA | few | TRBV28 | CASRTDRNPTDTQYF | TGTGCCAGCAGGACCGACAGGAACCCCACAGATACGCAGTATTTT
TRBJ1-5 | TRBD1 | few | TRBV4-1 | CASSQDKEQGKSQPQHF | TGCGCCAGCAGCCAAGATAAGGAACAGGGGAAGAGTCAGCCCCAGCATTTT
TRBJ2-2 | NA | NA | TRBV2 | CASRGWASGELFF | TGTGCCAGCAGAGGCTGGGCTAGCGGGGAGCTGTTTTTT
TRBJ2-1 | TRBD1 | few | TRBV18 | CASSPFRQGFDEQFF | TGTGCCAGCTCACCATTCAGACAGGGATTTGATGAGCAGTTCTTC
TRBJ2-2 | NA | NA | TRBV5-5 | CASSLGTGEGGELFF | TGTGCCAGCAGCTTGGGAACAGGGGAGGGCGGGGAGCTGTTTTTT
TRBJ2-7 | NA | NA | TRBV5-5 | CASSFGPEPTTYEQYF | TGTGCCAGCAGCTTCGGCCCGGAGCCTACTACCTACGAGCAGTACTTC
TRBJ2-3 | TRBD2 | NA | TRBV20-1 | CSASDSGRVTDTQYF | TGCAGTGCTTCGGATAGCGGGAGGGTCACAGATACGCAGTATTTT
TRBJ2-7 | NA | few | TRBV3-1 | CASSHLTNGSYEQYF | TGTGCCAGCAGCCACTTGACTAACGGCTCCTACGAGCAGTACTTC
TRBJ2-7 | NA | NA | TRBV19 | CASSNDGSYEQYF | TGTGCCAGTAGTAACGACGGCTCCTACGAGCAGTACTTC
TRBJ2-7 | TRBD2 | NA | TRBV2 | CASSEVAGAFGEQYF | TGTGCCAGCAGTGAAGTAGCGGGAGCATTCGGCGAGCAGTACTTC
TRBJ1-5 | NA | NA | TRBV27 | CASSRDGGVSNQPQHF | TGTGCCAGCAGCCGGGACGGCGGTGTAAGCAATCAGCCCCAGCATTTT
TRBJ2-7 | NA | NA | TRBV10-3 | CAISEGPPSYEQYF | TGTGCCATCAGTGAGGGACCACCCTCCTACGAGCAGTACTTC
TRBJ2-5 | NA | NA | TRBV5-1 | CASRTTGASQETQYF | TGCGCCAGCAGGACGACAGGCGCCTCCCAAGAGACCCAGTACTTC
TRBJ1-4 | TRBD1 | once | TRBV12-3/TRBV12-4 | CASSPLGQALEKLFF | TGTGCCAGCAGTCCTCTGGGACAGGCCTTAGAAAAACTGTTTTTT
TRBJ1-5 | NA | NA | TRBV28 | CASSLGWGAARHF | TGTGCCAGCAGTTTAGGGTGGGGAGCCGCCCGGCATTTT
TRBJ2-1 | TRBD2 | few | TRBV6-5 | CASSYEGLLSNEQFF | TGTGCCAGCAGTTACGAGGGACTACTAAGCAATGAGCAGTTCTTC
TRBJ1-1 | NA | NA | TRBV4-1 | CASSQERGRGTEAFF | TGCGCCAGCAGCCAAGAAAGAGGGAGGGGGACTGAAGCTTTCTTT
TRBJ2-5 | TRBD2 | NA | TRBV29-1 | CSVRGLAGETQYF | TGCAGCGTGAGAGGACTAGCGGGAGAGACCCAGTACTTC
TRBJ2-7 | TRBD1 | few | TRBV29-1 | CSGGTGFSEQYF | TGCAGCGGAGGGACAGGGTTCAGCGAGCAGTACTTC
TRBJ1-3 | NA | many | TRBV7-2 | CASSPLGDSGNTIYF | TGTGCCAGCAGCCCCCTGGGCGACTCTGGAAACACCATATATTTT